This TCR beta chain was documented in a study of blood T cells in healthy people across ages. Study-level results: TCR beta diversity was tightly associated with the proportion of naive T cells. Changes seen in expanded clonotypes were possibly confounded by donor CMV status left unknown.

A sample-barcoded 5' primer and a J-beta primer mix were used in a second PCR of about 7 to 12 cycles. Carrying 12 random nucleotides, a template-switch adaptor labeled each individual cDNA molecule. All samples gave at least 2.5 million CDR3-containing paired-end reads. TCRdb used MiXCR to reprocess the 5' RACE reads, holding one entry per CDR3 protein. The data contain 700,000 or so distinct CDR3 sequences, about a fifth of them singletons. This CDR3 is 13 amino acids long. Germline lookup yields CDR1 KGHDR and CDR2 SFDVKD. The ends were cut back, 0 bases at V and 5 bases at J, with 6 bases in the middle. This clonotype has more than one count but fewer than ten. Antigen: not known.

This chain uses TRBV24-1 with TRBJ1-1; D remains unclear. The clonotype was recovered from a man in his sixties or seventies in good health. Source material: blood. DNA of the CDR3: TGTGCCACCAGTGATTTGTTGGGAACTGAAGCTTTCTTT. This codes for CATSDLLGTEAFF.